Many counts were recorded for the clone carrying this T cell receptor beta chain. The antigen is undetermined. The sample belongs to a study of spatial heterogeneity in lung cancer. Study summary: Matched bulk RNA-seq yielded a T cell transcriptional module score. Counts of TCR transcripts in tumor regions correlated strongly with that score.

This CDR3 spans 15 amino acids. Trimming stripped 7 bases from V and 0 bases from J, with 12 bases between. Germline V gene sequence: CDR1 SNHLY, CDR2 FYNNEI. Study observations and caveats: Ubiquitous and regional expanded TCR counts mirrored ubiquitous and regional nonsynonymous mutation counts, respectively. The study found that expanded intratumoral alpha and beta TCR counts tracked tumor mutation counts.

Each TCR cDNA molecule bore a unique molecular identifier. MiXCR was run by TCRdb on the 5' RACE reads, yielding one entry per CDR3 protein. Of about 10,000 distinct CDR3 sequences in the sample, roughly 12% were seen once. The time point was: sample taken at primary tumor resection. This clonotype originated in a female donor with early-stage non-small cell lung cancer. The sample consisted of lung tumor tissue, taken at surgery. The chain uses TRBV2 and TRBJ1-4; D call uncertain. The CDR3 DNA reads TGTGCCAGCACGGGCAAGGGCCCAACTAATGAAAAACTGTTTTTT. Protein product: CASTGKGPTNEKLFF.